The source of this T cell receptor (beta chain) is a study of Graves' ophthalmopathy and Graves' hyperthyroidism. Study-level information: Ophthalmopathy not arising within 18 months of follow-up defined hyperthyroidism as stable. The study's findings and limits: This model predicted ophthalmopathy progression (sensitivity 65% to 71%, specificity around 72%).

RNA transcripts served as template for amplifying TCR beta CDR3 sequences. First-round RT-PCR employed HTBI primers, with a second-round multiplex PCR after it. MiXCR, run by TCRdb on the multiplex PCR reads, gives a single entry per CDR3 protein. Found here are some 1.1 million distinct CDR3 sequences, approximately 35% of them singletons; the top ten hold 11%. Ages of hyperthyroidism patients ran from 18 to 65, and their diagnoses were new, under 2 months' duration. Other autoimmune diseases, uncontrolled infections, pregnancy and lactation each led to patient exclusion. This clonotype was seen only a few times. Its antigen is as yet unknown. This CDR3 comprises 15 residues. The V and J ends lost 0 bases and 2 bases respectively, with 11 bases between them. The V gene's germline CDR1 is MNHEY and CDR2 SVGAGI.

The chain joins TRBV6-5 to TRBJ2-7; a weak D match, TRBD2 (6 bases). The sample was peripheral blood or thyroid tissue (not recorded which). The source is an adult man with Graves' hyperthyroidism. The CDR3 bases are TGTGCCAGCAGTTACTCCCCCCGGGAGCCCTACGAGCAGTACTTC. It yields the protein CASSYSPREPYEQYF.